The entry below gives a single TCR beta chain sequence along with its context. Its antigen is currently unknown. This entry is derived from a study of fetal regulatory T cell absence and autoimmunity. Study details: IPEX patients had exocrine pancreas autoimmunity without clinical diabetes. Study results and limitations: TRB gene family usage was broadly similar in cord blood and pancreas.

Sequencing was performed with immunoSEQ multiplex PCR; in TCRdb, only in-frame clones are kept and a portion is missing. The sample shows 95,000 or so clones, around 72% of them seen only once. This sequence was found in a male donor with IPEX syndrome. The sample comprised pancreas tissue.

Written as DNA, the CDR3 is TGTGCCAGCAGTGGACCACGACAGGGAGTGGACAATCAGCCCCAGCATTTT. It yields the protein CASSGPRQGVDNQPQHF. The chain employs TRBV6-1 and TRBJ1-5; TRBD1 aligns across 7 bases. This CDR3 has 17 amino acids. CDR1 and CDR2 (germline): MNHNS, SASEGT. The junction had 12 bases not matched to a gene; V was cut back by 4 bases and J by 3 bases.